A selection of T cell receptor beta chains follows, all from one sample in a study of CD8 T cells in Susac syndrome. Each CDR3 protein is one row after TCRdb ran MiXCR on the immunoSEQ multiplex PCR reads. The data show some 160,000 distinct CDR3 sequences, with around 95% seen just once and more than 0.075% held by the top ten. The sequenced sample consisted of CD4+ T cells from PBMCs. The receptors derive from a human donor with Susac syndrome. The CDR3 runs from the conserved cysteine through the conserved F or W. D genes are given only for firm matches. Not all rows give a size; the values are once, few, many and, for expanded clones, a class.

d_call: NA
v_call: TRBV27
clone_size: NA
j_call: TRBJ2-1
cdr3_nt: TGTGCCAGCAGCTGGAGAATAGCGGCTGAGCAGTTCTTC
cdr3_aa: CASSWRIAAEQFF

d_call: NA
v_call: TRBV5-1
clone_size: NA
j_call: TRBJ2-3
cdr3_nt: TGCGCCAGCAGCTTGGAGGCAGATACGCAGTATTTT
cdr3_aa: CASSLEADTQYF

d_call: TRBD1
v_call: TRBV18
clone_size: NA
j_call: TRBJ2-7
cdr3_nt: TGTGCCAGCGCCCCGGGACAGGACTCCTACGAGCAGTACTTC
cdr3_aa: CASAPGQDSYEQYF

d_call: NA
v_call: TRBV20-1
clone_size: NA
j_call: TRBJ2-1
cdr3_nt: TGCAGTGCTGGCAGGAACAATGAGCAGTTCTTC
cdr3_aa: CSAGRNNEQFF

d_call: NA
v_call: TRBV7-9
clone_size: NA
j_call: TRBJ1-2
cdr3_nt: TGTGCCAGCAGCTTAGCGCCTGGGAGCTATGGCTACACCTTC
cdr3_aa: CASSLAPGSYGYTF

d_call: NA
v_call: TRBV28
clone_size: NA
j_call: TRBJ1-2
cdr3_nt: TGTGCCAGCAGAGGAACCCCTAACTATGGCTACACCTTC
cdr3_aa: CASRGTPNYGYTF

d_call: NA
v_call: TRBV20-1
clone_size: NA
j_call: TRBJ2-3
cdr3_nt: TGCAGTGCTAGAGTCCAAGCAGATACGCAGTATTTT
cdr3_aa: CSARVQADTQYF

d_call: NA
v_call: TRBV12-3/TRBV12-4
clone_size: NA
j_call: TRBJ1-3
cdr3_nt: TGTGCCAGCAGTTGGCTCGAGATTGACAGAACCTACTCTGGAAACACCATATATTTT
cdr3_aa: CASSWLEIDRTYSGNTIYF

d_call: NA
v_call: TRBV18
clone_size: NA
j_call: TRBJ2-6
cdr3_nt: TGTGCCAGCTCACCAAGCGGGCATGGGGCCAACGTCCTGACTTTC
cdr3_aa: CASSPSGHGANVLTF

d_call: TRBD1
v_call: TRBV29-1
clone_size: NA
j_call: TRBJ2-3
cdr3_nt: TGCAGCGTTGAGGACAGGGGGTTCCCAGATACGCAGTATTTT
cdr3_aa: CSVEDRGFPDTQYF

d_call: NA
v_call: TRBV7-2
clone_size: NA
j_call: TRBJ1-2
cdr3_nt: TGTGCCAGCAGCTTACTACAGGCTGGTGGCTACACCTTC
cdr3_aa: CASSLLQAGGYTF

d_call: NA
v_call: TRBV5-6
clone_size: NA
j_call: TRBJ2-7
cdr3_nt: TGTGCCAGCAGGACGGGAGCCTCAACCTACGAGCAGTACTTC
cdr3_aa: CASRTGASTYEQYF

d_call: NA
v_call: TRBV7-2
clone_size: NA
j_call: TRBJ1-2
cdr3_nt: TGTGCCAGCAGCTTAAGTGGCTACACCTTC
cdr3_aa: CASSLSGYTF

d_call: NA
v_call: TRBV27
clone_size: once
j_call: TRBJ1-2
cdr3_nt: TGTGCCAGCAGTTTAACACGCGACTATGGCTACACCTTC
cdr3_aa: CASSLTRDYGYTF

d_call: NA
v_call: TRBV9
clone_size: NA
j_call: TRBJ1-2
cdr3_nt: TGTGCCAGCAGCCCCCGGGTGGTAAGCAACTATGGCTACACCTTC
cdr3_aa: CASSPRVVSNYGYTF

d_call: NA
v_call: TRBV6-6
clone_size: NA
j_call: TRBJ2-5
cdr3_nt: TGTGCCAGCAGACCCGGGACGGCACGAGAGACCCAGTACTTC
cdr3_aa: CASRPGTARETQYF

d_call: TRBD2
v_call: TRBV12-3/TRBV12-4
clone_size: NA
j_call: TRBJ2-3
cdr3_nt: TGTGCCCAGACGAGGACTAGCGGCACAGATACGCAGTATTTT
cdr3_aa: CAQTRTSGTDTQYF

d_call: TRBD1
v_call: TRBV5-1
clone_size: once
j_call: TRBJ2-7
cdr3_nt: TGCGCCAGCAGCTTACTCTGGACAGGGAGGAGCTCCTACGAGCAGTACTTC
cdr3_aa: CASSLLWTGRSSYEQYF

d_call: NA
v_call: TRBV6-6
clone_size: NA
j_call: TRBJ2-5
cdr3_nt: TGTGCCAGCAGTACCCCCCCATGGACCCAGTACTTC
cdr3_aa: CASSTPPWTQYF

d_call: NA
v_call: TRBV5-4
clone_size: NA
j_call: TRBJ2-6
cdr3_nt: TGTGCCAGCAGCCCTGTGGGGGGGGCCAACGTCCTGACTTTC
cdr3_aa: CASSPVGGANVLTF

d_call: TRBD1
v_call: TRBV7-2
clone_size: once
j_call: TRBJ2-1
cdr3_nt: TGTGCCAGCAGCGCTCGACAGGGGCGAAATGAGCAGTTCTTC
cdr3_aa: CASSARQGRNEQFF

d_call: NA
v_call: TRBV5-7
clone_size: NA
j_call: TRBJ2-7
cdr3_nt: TGTGCCAGCAGCACGATCGACCGGGCCTACGAGCAGTACTTC
cdr3_aa: CASSTIDRAYEQYF

d_call: TRBD2
v_call: TRBV5-1
clone_size: NA
j_call: TRBJ2-1
cdr3_nt: TGCGCCAGCAGCATTAGCGGGGACTACAATGAGCAGTTCTTC
cdr3_aa: CASSISGDYNEQFF

d_call: TRBD2
v_call: TRBV2
clone_size: NA
j_call: TRBJ2-6
cdr3_nt: TGTGCCAGCACCGTGCTAGCGGCAGACTCTGGGGCCAACGTCCTGACTTTC
cdr3_aa: CASTVLAADSGANVLTF

d_call: TRBD2
v_call: TRBV20-1
clone_size: once
j_call: TRBJ2-1
cdr3_nt: TGCAGTGCTCGGGACTATTTGGCGGGTATGGCGCAGTTCTTC
cdr3_aa: CSARDYLAGMAQFF

d_call: NA
v_call: TRBV7-8
clone_size: NA
j_call: TRBJ1-5
cdr3_nt: TGTGCCAGCAGCTTAGTGGCGGAGGTCAATCAGCCCCAGCATTTT
cdr3_aa: CASSLVAEVNQPQHF

d_call: NA
v_call: TRBV23-1
clone_size: NA
j_call: TRBJ1-2
cdr3_nt: TGCGCCAGCAGTCGGGGGGAGTACGGCTACACCTTC
cdr3_aa: CASSRGEYGYTF

d_call: NA
v_call: TRBV6-6
clone_size: NA
j_call: TRBJ1-5
cdr3_nt: TGTGCCAGCACAGGGGTGAGCAATCAGCCCCAGCATTTT
cdr3_aa: CASTGVSNQPQHF

d_call: TRBD2
v_call: TRBV20-1
clone_size: NA
j_call: TRBJ2-1
cdr3_nt: TGCAGTGTACTTAGCGGGAGGGCCCCCAGAGAGCAGTTCTTC
cdr3_aa: CSVLSGRAPREQFF